The clone carrying this TCR beta chain was seen ten or more times. Its cognate antigen is unknown. The data belong to a study of molecular identifiers for immune sequencing clone quantification. Overall study context: Replicate RNA came from about 19,000 or 110,000 naive CD8 cells and was split five ways, and four parts were sequenced.

The CDR3 runs to 15 residues. V lost 8 bases to trimming and J lost 2 bases, with 15 bases between them. Germline V lookup: CDR1 SEHNR, CDR2 FQNEAQ (reference sequence). Study results and limitations: Highly expanded clone sizes could be underestimated by identical TCR molecules that share a barcode. Single-cell amounts of spiked Jurkat TCR RNA were reportedly detectable among approximately 1 million naive cells.

TCRdb independently ran MiXCR on the PCR reads; one entry per CDR3 protein. The table records 490,000 or so distinct CDR3 sequences, around 23% of them present only once. Using a CD8+CD4-CCR7+CD45RA+ phenotype, naive CD8 T cells were sorted. Sequenced sample: naive CD8+ T cells from blood, with Jurkat cell RNA spiked in. Subset reported: FACS-sorted CD8+CD4-CCR7+CD45RA+ naive T cells. The receptor was isolated from a human donor in good health. Some libraries in this study had Jurkat cell RNA spiked in. V gene TRBV7-9 combines with J gene TRBJ1-4; unclear D gene. Here the CDR3 DNA reads TGTGCCAGCTTCCCCCACGGGGAGACTAATGAAAAACTGTTTTTT. This gives the protein CASFPHGETNEKLFF.